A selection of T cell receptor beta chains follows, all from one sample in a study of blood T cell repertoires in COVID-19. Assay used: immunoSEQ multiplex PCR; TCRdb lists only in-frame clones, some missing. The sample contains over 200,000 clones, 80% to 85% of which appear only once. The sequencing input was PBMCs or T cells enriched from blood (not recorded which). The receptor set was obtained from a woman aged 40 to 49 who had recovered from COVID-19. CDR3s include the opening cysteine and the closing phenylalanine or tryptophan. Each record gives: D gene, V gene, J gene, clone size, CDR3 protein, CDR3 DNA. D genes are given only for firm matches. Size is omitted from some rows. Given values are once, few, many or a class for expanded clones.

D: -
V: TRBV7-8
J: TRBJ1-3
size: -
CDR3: CASSLAGSSGNTIYF
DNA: TGTGCCAGCAGCTTAGCTGGCAGCTCTGGAAACACCATATATTTT

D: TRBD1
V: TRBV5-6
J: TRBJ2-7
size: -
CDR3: CASSLVGQGFYEQYF
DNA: TGTGCCAGCAGCTTGGTAGGACAGGGGTTTTACGAGCAGTACTTC

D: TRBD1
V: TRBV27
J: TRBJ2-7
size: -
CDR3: CASSGRDRVSYEQYF
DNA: TGTGCCAGCAGTGGCCGGGACAGGGTGTCCTACGAGCAGTACTTC

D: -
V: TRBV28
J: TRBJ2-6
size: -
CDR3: CASSFGGNGANVLTF
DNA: TGTGCCAGCAGTTTCGGAGGGAACGGGGCCAACGTCCTGACTTTC

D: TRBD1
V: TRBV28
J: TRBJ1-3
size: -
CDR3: CTSSYPRQGAGNTIYF
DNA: TGTACCAGCAGTTACCCGCGACAGGGGGCTGGAAACACCATATATTTT

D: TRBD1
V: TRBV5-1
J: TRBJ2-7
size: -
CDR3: CASSLGLDRGDSRYEQYF
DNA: TGCGCCAGCAGCTTGGGCTTAGACAGGGGCGATTCCCGCTACGAGCAGTACTTC

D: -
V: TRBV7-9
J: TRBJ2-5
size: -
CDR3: CASSVSGVSGETQYF
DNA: TGTGCCAGCAGCGTATCCGGGGTGTCGGGAGAGACCCAGTACTTC

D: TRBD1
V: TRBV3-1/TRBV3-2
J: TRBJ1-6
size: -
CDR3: CASSRTGGNSPLHF
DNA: TGTGCCAGCAGCCGGACAGGGGGCAATTCACCCCTCCACTTT

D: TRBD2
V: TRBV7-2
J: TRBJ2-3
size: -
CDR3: CASSIRLAALSTDTQYF
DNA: TGTGCCAGCAGCATCCGACTAGCCGCCCTTAGCACAGATACGCAGTATTTT

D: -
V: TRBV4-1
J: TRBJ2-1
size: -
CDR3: CASSQSAATAYNEQFF
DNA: TGCGCCAGCAGCCAATCTGCTGCGACAGCCTACAATGAGCAGTTCTTC

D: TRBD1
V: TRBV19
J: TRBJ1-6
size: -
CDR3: CASSIGQGLAPLHF
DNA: TGTGCCAGTAGTATTGGACAGGGGCTTGCACCCCTCCACTTT

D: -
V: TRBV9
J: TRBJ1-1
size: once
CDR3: CASSGGGHEAFF
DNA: TGTGCCAGCAGCGGAGGGGGACACGAAGCTTTCTTT

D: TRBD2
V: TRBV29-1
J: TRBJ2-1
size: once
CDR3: CSVNGLAELYNEQFF
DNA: TGCAGCGTCAATGGACTAGCGGAGTTATACAATGAGCAGTTCTTC

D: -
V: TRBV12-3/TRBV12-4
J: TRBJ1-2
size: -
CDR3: CASSLTGYYGYTF
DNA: TGTGCCAGCAGTTTGACAGGCTACTATGGCTACACCTTC

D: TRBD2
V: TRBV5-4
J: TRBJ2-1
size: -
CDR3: CASSLIGTSGRGLVNEQFF
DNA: TGTGCCAGCAGCTTGATCGGGACTAGCGGGAGGGGCCTGGTGAATGAGCAGTTCTTC

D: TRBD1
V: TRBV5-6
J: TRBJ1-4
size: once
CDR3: CASSLARGQVVQKLFF
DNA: TGTGCCAGCAGCTTGGCCCGCGGACAGGTTGTTCAAAAACTGTTTTTT

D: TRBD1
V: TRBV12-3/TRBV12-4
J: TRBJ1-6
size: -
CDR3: CASSYTGDSPLHF
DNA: TGTGCCAGCAGTTACACAGGGGATTCACCCCTCCACTTT

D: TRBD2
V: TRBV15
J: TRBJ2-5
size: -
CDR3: CATSGPGGVTQETQYF
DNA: TGTGCCACCAGCGGGCCCGGGGGGGTAACCCAAGAGACCCAGTACTTC

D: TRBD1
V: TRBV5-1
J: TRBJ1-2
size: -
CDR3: CASSPRTGHSYGYTF
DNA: TGCGCCAGCAGCCCAAGGACAGGCCATTCCTATGGCTACACCTTC

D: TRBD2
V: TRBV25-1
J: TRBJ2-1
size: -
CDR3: CASMLAGNNEQFF
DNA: TGTGCCAGTATGCTAGCGGGGAACAATGAGCAGTTCTTC

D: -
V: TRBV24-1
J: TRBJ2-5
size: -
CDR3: CATSDGGSGVEQETQYF
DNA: TGTGCCACCAGTGACGGGGGCAGCGGGGTGGAACAAGAGACCCAGTACTTC

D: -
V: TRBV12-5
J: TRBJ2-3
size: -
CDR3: CASGMSGLSTDTQYF
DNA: TGTGCTAGTGGGATGAGCGGACTGTCCACAGATACGCAGTATTTT

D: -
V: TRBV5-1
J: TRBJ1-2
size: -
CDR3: CASSRDPGDVVGYTF
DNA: TGCGCCAGCAGCCGGGACCCAGGGGACGTGGTAGGCTACACCTTC

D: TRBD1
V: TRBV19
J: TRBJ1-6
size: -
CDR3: CASSPGTGGSPLHF
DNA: TGTGCCAGTAGTCCAGGGACAGGAGGGTCACCCCTCCACTTT

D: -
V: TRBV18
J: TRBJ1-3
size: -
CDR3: CASSPNANSGNTIYF
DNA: TGTGCCAGCTCACCCAATGCGAACTCTGGAAACACCATATATTTT

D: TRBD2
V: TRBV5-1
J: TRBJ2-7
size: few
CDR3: CASSIGTRGEQYF
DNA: TGCGCCAGCAGTATCGGGACTAGGGGCGAGCAGTACTTC

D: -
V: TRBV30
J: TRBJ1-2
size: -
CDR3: CAWRQKTGWRGYTF
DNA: TGTGCCTGGAGACAGAAAACAGGATGGCGTGGCTACACCTTC

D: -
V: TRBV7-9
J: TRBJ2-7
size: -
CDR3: CASSPTDYEQYF
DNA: TGTGCCAGCAGCCCGACAGACTACGAGCAGTACTTC

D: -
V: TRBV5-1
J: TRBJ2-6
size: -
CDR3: CASSRSRAGANVLTF
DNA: TGCGCCAGCAGCAGGTCCCGGGCTGGGGCCAACGTCCTGACTTTC

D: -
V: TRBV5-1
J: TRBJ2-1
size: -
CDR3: CASSGGRVVGGYNEQFF
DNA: TGCGCCAGCAGCGGGGGCAGGGTTGTTGGAGGCTACAATGAGCAGTTCTTC

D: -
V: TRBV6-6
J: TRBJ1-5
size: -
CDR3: CASSYERQNQPQHF
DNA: TGTGCCAGCAGTTACGAGAGACAGAATCAGCCCCAGCATTTT

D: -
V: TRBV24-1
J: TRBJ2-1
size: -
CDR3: CATSDFRKSSYNEQFF
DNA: TGTGCCACCAGTGATTTCAGGAAAAGCTCCTACAATGAGCAGTTCTTC

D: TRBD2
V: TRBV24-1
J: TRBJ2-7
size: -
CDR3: CATSESSGGYEQYF
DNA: TGTGCCACCAGTGAATCTAGCGGGGGTTACGAGCAGTACTTC

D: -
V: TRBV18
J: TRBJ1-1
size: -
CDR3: CASSPQQGIGNTEAFF
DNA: TGTGCCAGCTCACCCCAACAGGGTATCGGGAACACTGAAGCTTTCTTT

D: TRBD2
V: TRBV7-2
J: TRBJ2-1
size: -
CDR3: CASSSPSGSTYNEQFF
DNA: TGTGCCAGCAGCTCACCTAGCGGGAGCACCTACAATGAGCAGTTCTTC

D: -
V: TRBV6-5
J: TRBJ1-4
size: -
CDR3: CASSRDISTNEKLFF
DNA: TGTGCCAGCAGTCGGGACATCTCAACTAATGAAAAACTGTTTTTT

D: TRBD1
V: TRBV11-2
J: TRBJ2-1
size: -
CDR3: CASSAGTGVHNEQFF
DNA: TGTGCCAGCAGCGCCGGGACAGGGGTCCACAATGAGCAGTTCTTC

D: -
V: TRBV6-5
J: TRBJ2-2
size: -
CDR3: CASRRFEGGELFF
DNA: TGTGCCAGCAGGAGGTTTGAAGGCGGGGAGCTGTTTTTT

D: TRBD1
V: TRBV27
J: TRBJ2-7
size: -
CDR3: CASSTGGNYEQYF
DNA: TGTGCCAGCAGTACAGGGGGCAACTACGAGCAGTACTTC

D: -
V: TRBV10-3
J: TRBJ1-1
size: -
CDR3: CAISKNRENTEAFF
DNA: TGTGCCATCAGCAAAAACCGGGAGAACACTGAAGCTTTCTTT

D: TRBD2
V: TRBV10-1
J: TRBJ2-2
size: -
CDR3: CARGPQREEGTGELFF
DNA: TGCGCCAGGGGGCCCCAACGGGAGGAAGGGACCGGGGAGCTGTTTTTT

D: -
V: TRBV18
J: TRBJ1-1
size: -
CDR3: CASSPRGGFEAFF
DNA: TGTGCCAGCTCTCCGAGGGGAGGATTTGAAGCTTTCTTT

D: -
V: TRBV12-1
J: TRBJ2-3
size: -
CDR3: CASSSAGGGSDTQYF
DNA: TGTGCCAGCAGCTCGGCTGGCGGGGGGTCGGATACGCAGTATTTT

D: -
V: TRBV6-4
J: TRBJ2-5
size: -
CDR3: CASPSRRTQETQYF
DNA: TGTGCCAGCCCCTCCCGACGGACTCAAGAGACCCAGTACTTC

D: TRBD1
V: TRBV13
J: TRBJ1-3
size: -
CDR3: CASRPDRVSGNTIYF
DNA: TGTGCCAGCAGGCCGGACAGGGTCTCTGGAAACACCATATATTTT

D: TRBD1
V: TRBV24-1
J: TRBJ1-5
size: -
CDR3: CATSDNRGRSNQPQHF
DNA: TGTGCCACCAGTGACAACAGGGGCAGGAGCAATCAGCCCCAGCATTTT

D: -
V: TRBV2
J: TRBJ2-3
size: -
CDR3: CASSEGSSTDTQYF
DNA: TGTGCCAGCAGTGAAGGGAGTAGCACAGATACGCAGTATTTT

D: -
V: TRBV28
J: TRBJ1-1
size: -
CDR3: CASSFYRVTEAFF
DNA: TGTGCCAGCAGTTTCTACAGGGTCACTGAAGCTTTCTTT